The T cell receptor (beta chain) described here comes from a study of graft-versus-host responses after intestinal transplantation. CDR3 length: 14 residues. CDR1 is MNHEY, CDR2 SMNVEV, per germline (reference sequence). V dropped 5 bases and J dropped 2 bases, with 11 bases sitting between them. Study-wide results and limits: GvH clones surfaced in recipient marrow, some emerging earlier in ileum or blood. In patients with graft-donor T cell macrochimerism, allograft graft-versus-host to host-versus-graft clonal ratios were high. Circulating GvH clones peaking coincided with falling HvG clones soon after transplant.

Concerning this clone itself: Its antigen is not identified.

Here immunoSEQ multiplex PCR was the method, and the copy in TCRdb shows in-frame clones only, minus some. The sample has tens of thousands of clones, nearly 90% seen once; the top ten hold less than 4.5%. V and J are TRBV27 and TRBJ2-3; tentatively, D is TRBD1 (6 bases). This sample comprised unstimulated CD8+ T cells sorted from spleen or lymph node cells, obtained before transplant. This receptor was taken from a human donor who was the organ donor for an intestinal transplant. Here the CDR3 DNA reads TGTGCCAGCAGTCCCCGGGACATCACAGATACGCAGTATTTT. It translates to CASSPRDITDTQYF.